This T cell receptor beta chain emerged from a study of early T cells in non-severe SARS-CoV-2 infection. Study context: With bulk RNA from unsorted whole blood as input, sequencing yielded unpaired chains.

Germline trimming cut 5 bases from V and 3 bases from J; bases unmatched to any gene: 9. Per the germline V gene, CDR1 is DFQATT and CDR2 is SNEGSKA (reference sequence). This CDR3 contains 14 residues. There are many counts of this clonotype. Individual cDNA molecules received unique molecular identifiers during library preparation. Each CDR3 protein gets one entry after TCRdb re-called the 5' RACE reads with MiXCR. The sample has roughly 88,000 distinct CDR3 sequences; around 15% are singletons. The J gene is TRBJ1-2, the V gene TRBV20-1; 7 bases match TRBD1. The sequence came from an adult who was a healthcare worker with PCR-confirmed SARS-CoV-2 infection or an uninfected control (not recorded which). Material for sequencing was whole blood. CDR3 in amino acids: CSAPGPGGHYGYTF. The CDR3 DNA follows: TGCAGTGCTCCTGGCCCAGGGGGGCACTATGGCTACACCTTC.